The 4 T cell receptor beta chains reported below all come from one sample, sequenced in a study of T cells expressing NK-cell markers. TCRdb reprocessed the 5' RACE reads and keeps a single row for each CDR3 protein, giving no DNA. Recorded for this sample: under 600,000 distinct CDR3 sequences. The specimen was blood T cells: a sorted CD56 or NKG2C T cell subset, CD4+ or CD8+ T cells, or bulk PBMC T cells (not recorded which). The origin of the receptors is a woman aged 45-65 years in good health.

J is TRBJ2-2 and V is TRBV12-5; TCRdb's D gene call, TRBD1, goes unchecked for lack of DNA. Germline assignment: CDR1 LGHNT and CDR2 FRNRAP. The CDR3 has 14 amino acids. This chain's CDR3 is CASGPRRSTGELFF.

The J gene is TRBJ2-5, the V gene TRBV28. The germline V gene encodes CDR1 MDHEN and CDR2 SYDVKM. The length of the CDR3 is 14 residues. The CDR3 region is CASSLSYGPETQYF.

The V gene is TRBV7-8, the J gene TRBJ2-1; TCRdb outputs TRBD2, but without DNA this stays unchecked. Per the germline V gene, CDR1 is SGHVS and CDR2 is FQNEAQ. The CDR3 loop spans 20 amino acids. The CDR3 sequence is CASSRRPGLADLSSYNEQFF.

The chain links TRBV20-1 to TRBJ2-7. From germline, CDR1 is DFQATT and CDR2 SNEGSKA (reference sequence). The CDR3 loop spans 11 amino acids. CDR3 region: CSARTPYEQYF.